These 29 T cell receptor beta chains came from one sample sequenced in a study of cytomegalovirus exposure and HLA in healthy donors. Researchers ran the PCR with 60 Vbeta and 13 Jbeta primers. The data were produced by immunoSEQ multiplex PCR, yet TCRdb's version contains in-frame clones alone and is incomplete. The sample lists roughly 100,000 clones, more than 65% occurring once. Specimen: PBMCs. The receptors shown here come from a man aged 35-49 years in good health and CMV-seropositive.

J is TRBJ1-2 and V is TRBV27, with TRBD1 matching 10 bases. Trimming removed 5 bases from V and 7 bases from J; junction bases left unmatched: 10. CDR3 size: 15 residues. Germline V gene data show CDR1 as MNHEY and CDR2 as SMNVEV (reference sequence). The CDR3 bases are TGTGCCAGCAGTCCAGGGGCTGACAGGGGGCTTGGCTACACCTTC. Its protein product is CASSPGADRGLGYTF.

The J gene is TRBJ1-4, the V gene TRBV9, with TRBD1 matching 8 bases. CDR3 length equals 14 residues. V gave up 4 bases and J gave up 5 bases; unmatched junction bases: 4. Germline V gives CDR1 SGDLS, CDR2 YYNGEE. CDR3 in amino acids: CASSPRDRNEKLFF. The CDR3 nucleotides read TGTGCCAGCAGCCCCAGGGACAGGAATGAAAAACTGTTTTTT.

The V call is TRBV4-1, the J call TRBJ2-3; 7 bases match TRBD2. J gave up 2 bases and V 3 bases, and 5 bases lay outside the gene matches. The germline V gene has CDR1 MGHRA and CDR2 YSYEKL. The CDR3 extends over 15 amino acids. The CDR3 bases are TGCGCCAGCAGCCACTCCGGGACTAACACAGATACGCAGTATTTT. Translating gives CASSHSGTNTDTQYF.

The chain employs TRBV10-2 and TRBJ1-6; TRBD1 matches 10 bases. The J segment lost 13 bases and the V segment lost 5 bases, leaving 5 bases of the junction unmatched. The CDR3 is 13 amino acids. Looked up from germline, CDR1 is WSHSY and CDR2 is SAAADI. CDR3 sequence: CASSRQGANPLHF. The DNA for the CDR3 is TGCGCCAGCAGTAGACAGGGGGCTAATCCCCTCCACTTT.

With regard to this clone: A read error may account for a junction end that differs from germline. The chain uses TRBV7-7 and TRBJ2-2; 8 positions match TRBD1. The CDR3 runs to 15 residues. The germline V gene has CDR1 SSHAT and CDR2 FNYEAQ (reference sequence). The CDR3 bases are TGTGCTAGCACCCAGGGGGCGGGGAACACCGGGGAGCTGTTTTTT. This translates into CASTQGAGNTGELFF.

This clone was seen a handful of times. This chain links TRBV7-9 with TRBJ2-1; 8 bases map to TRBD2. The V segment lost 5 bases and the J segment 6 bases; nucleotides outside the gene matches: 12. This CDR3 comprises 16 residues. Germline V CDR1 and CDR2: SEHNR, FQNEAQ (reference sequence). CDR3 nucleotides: TGTGCCAGCAGCAGTTTTCGGACTAGCCCGGGCAATGAGCAGTTCTTC. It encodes CASSSFRTSPGNEQFF.

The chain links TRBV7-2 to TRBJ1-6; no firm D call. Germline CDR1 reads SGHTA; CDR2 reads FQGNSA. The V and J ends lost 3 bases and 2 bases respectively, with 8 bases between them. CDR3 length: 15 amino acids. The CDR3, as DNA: TGTGCCAGCAGCTTGAAACCGGCCTATAATTCACCCCTCCACTTT. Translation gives CASSLKPAYNSPLHF.

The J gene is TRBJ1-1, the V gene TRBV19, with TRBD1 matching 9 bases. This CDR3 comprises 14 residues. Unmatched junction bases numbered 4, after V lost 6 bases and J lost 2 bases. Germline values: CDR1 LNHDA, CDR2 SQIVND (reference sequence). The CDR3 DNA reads TGTGCCAGTAGGGGGACAGGGACAAACACTGAAGCTTTCTTT. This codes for CASRGTGTNTEAFF.

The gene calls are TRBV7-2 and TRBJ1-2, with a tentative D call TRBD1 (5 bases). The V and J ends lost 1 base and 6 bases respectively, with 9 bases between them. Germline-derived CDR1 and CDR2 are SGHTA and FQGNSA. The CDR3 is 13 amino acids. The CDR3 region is CASSLVVGDGYTF. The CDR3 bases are TGTGCCAGCAGCTTAGTGGTAGGGGATGGCTACACCTTC. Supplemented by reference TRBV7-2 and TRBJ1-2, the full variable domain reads GAGVSQSPSNKVTEKGKDVELRCDPISGHTALYWYRQSLGQGLEFLIYFQGNSAPDKSGLPSDRFSAERTGGSVSTLTIQRTQQEDSAVYLCASSLVVGDGYTFGSGTRLTVV.

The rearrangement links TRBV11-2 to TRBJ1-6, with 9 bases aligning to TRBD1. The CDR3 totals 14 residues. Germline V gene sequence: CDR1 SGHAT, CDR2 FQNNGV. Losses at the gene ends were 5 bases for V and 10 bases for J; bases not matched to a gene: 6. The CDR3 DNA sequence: TGTGCCAGCAGCCGGGGACAGGGTCACTCACCCCTCCACTTT. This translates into CASSRGQGHSPLHF.

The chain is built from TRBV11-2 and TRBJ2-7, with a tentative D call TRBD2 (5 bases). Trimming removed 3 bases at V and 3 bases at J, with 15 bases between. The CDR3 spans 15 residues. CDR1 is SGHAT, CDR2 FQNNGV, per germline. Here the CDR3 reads CASSFDYGVLYEQYF. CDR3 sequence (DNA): TGTGCCAGCAGCTTTGACTACGGGGTCCTCTACGAGCAGTACTTC. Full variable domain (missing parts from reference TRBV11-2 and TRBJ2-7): EAGVAQSPRYKIIEKRQSVAFWCNPISGHATLYWYQQILGQGPKLLIQFQNNGVVDDSQLPKDRFSAERLKGVDSTLKIQPAKLEDSAVYLCASSFDYGVLYEQYFGPGTRLTVT.

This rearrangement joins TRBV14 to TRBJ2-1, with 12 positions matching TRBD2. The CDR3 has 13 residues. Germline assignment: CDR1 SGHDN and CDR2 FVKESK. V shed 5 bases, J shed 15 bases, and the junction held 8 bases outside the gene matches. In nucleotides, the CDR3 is TGTGCCAGCAGCTCGCGGACTAGCGGGAATCTGTTCTTC. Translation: CASSSRTSGNLFF.

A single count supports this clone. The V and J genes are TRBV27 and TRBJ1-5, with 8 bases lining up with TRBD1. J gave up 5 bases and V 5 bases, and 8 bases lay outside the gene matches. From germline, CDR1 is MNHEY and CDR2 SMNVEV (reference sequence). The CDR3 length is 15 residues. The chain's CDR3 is CASSMRTGTDQPQHF. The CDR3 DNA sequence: TGTGCCAGCAGTATGCGGACAGGGACGGATCAGCCCCAGCATTTT.

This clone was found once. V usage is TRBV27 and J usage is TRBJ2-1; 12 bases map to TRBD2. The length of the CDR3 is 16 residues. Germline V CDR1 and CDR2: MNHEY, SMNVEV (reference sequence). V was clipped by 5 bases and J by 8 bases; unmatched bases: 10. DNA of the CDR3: TGTGCCAGCAGTCTCCAACTAGCGGGGGGCCCCCATGAGCAGTTCTTC. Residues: CASSLQLAGGPHEQFF.

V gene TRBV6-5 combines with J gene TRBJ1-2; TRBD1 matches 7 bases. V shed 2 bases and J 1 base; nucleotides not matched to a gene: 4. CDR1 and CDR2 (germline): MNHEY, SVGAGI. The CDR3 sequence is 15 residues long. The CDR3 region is CASSYGQGDNYGYTF. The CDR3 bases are TGTGCCAGCAGTTACGGGCAGGGGGATAACTATGGCTACACCTTC.

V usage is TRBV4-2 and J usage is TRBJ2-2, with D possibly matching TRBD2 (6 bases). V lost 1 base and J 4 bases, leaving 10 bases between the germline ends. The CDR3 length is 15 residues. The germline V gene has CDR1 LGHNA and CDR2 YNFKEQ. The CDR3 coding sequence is TGTGCCAGCAGCCAAGGGACTACCGGCACCGGGGAGCTGTTTTTT. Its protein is CASSQGTTGTGELFF.

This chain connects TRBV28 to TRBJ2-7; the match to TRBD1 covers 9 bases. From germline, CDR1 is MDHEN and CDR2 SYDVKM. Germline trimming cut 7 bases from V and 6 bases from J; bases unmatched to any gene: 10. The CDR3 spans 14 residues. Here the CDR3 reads CASNLPGQGAEQYF. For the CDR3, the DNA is TGTGCCAGCAACCTCCCGGGACAGGGTGCCGAGCAGTACTTC.

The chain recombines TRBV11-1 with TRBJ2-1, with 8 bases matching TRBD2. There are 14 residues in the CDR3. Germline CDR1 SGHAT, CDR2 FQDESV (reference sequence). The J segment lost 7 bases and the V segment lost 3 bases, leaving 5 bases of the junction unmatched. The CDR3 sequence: CASSFAGGLNEQFF. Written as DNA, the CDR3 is TGTGCCAGCAGCTTTGCGGGGGGTCTGAATGAGCAGTTCTTC.

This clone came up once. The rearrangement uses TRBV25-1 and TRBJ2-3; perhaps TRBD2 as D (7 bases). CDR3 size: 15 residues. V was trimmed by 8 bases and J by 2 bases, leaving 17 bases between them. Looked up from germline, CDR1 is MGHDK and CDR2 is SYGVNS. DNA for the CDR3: TGTGCCAGCTCACAGGGTTGGGACTACACAGATACGCAGTATTTT. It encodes CASSQGWDYTDTQYF.

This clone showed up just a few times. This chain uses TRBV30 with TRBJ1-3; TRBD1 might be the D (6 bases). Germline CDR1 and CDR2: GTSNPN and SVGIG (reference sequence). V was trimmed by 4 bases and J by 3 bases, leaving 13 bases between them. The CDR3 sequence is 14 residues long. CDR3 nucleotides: TGTGCCTGGACGAAATTACAGGGTGGAAACACCATATATTTT. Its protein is CAWTKLQGGNTIYF.

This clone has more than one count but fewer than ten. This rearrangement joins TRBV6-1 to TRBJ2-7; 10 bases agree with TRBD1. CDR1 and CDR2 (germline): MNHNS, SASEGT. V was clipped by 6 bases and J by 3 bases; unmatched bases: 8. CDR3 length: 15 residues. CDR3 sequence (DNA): TGTGCCAGCAGCCCCAGGGACAGGGGAAGCTACGAGCAGTACTTC. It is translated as CASSPRDRGSYEQYF.

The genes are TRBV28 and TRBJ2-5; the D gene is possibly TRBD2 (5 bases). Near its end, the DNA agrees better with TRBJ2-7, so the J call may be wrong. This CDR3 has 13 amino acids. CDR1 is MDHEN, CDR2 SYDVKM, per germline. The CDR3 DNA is TGTGCCAGCAGCCGTGGACTTTCCTACGAGCAGTACTTC. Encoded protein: CASSRGLSYEQYF.

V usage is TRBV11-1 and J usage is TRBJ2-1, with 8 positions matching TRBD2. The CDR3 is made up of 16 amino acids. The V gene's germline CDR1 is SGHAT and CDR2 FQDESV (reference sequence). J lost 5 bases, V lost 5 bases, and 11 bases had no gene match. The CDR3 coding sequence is TGTGCCAGCAGCCCCTCGAGGAGCGGGGGCCACAATGAGCAGTTCTTC. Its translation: CASSPSRSGGHNEQFF. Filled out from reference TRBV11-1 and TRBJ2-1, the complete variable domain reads EAEVAQSPRYKITEKSQAVAFWCDPISGHATLYWYRQILGQGPELLVQFQDESVVDDSQLPKDRFSAERLKGVDSTLKIQPAELGDSAMYLCASSPSRSGGHNEQFFGPGTRLTVL.

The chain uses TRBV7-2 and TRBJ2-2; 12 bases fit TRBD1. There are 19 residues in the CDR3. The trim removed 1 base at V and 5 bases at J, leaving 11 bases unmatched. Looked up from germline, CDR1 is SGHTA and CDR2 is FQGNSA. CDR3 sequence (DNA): TGTGCCAGCAGCTTAGGTGCCGGGACAGGGGGCGCAAGGACCGGGGAGCTGTTTTTT. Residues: CASSLGAGTGGARTGELFF.

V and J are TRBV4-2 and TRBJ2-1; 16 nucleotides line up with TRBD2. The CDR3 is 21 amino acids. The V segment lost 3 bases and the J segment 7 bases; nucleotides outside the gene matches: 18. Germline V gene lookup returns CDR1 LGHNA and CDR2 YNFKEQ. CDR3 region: CASSHPGPGTSGGALGNEQFF. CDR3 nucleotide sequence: TGTGCCAGCAGCCATCCCGGACCCGGGACTAGCGGGGGGGCCCTGGGGAATGAGCAGTTCTTC.

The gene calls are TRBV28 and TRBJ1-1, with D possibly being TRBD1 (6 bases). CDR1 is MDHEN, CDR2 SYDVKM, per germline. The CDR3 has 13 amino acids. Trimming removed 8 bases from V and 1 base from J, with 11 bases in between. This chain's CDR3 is CASAGTPNTEAFF. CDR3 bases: TGTGCCAGCGCCGGGACACCGAACACTGAAGCTTTCTTT.

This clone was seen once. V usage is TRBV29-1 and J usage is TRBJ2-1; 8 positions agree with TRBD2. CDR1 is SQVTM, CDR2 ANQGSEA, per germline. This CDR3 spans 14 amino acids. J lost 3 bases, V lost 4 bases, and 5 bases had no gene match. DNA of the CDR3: TGCAGCGTTGGGGGCGGGGGGTACTACAATGAGCAGTTCTTC. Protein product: CSVGGGGYYNEQFF.

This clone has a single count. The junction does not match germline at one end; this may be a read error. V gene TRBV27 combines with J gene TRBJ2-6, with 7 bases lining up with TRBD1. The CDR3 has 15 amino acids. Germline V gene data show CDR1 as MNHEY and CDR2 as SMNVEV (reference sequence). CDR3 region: CASRLGGSGANGLTF. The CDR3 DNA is TGTGCCAGCAGGTTAGGGGGCTCTGGGGCCAACGGCCTGACTTTC. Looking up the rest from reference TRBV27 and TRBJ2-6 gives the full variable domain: EAQVTQNPRYLITVTGKKLTVTCSQNMNHEYMSWYRQDPGLGLRQIYYSMNVEVTDKGDVPEGYKVSRKEKRNFPLILESPSPNQTSLYFCASRLGGSGANGLTFGAGSRLTVL.

CDR3 region: CASSVSPSNQPQHF. The CDR3 DNA sequence: TGTGCCAGCAGTGTCTCCCCTAGCAATCAGCCCCAGCATTTT. This chain uses TRBV2 with TRBJ1-5; D is unclear. Trimming cost V 4 bases and J 0 bases, with 7 bases left between them. CDR1 is SNHLY, CDR2 FYNNEI, per germline. The CDR3 covers 14 residues.